The clone carrying this TCR beta chain was found a few times. The target antigen is unknown. The whole isolated RNA underwent reverse transcription, so sequencing captured expressed TCRB transcripts. Data came from immunoSEQ multiplex PCR; TCRdb stores just in-frame clones and leaves some out. The sample shows 630,000 or so clones, around an eighth of them seen only once. The V gene end was trimmed by 4 bases and the J gene end by 3 bases; junction bases not matched to a gene: 3. This CDR3 contains 13 residues. CDR1 is SGHRS and CDR2 is YFSETQ in the germline V gene. The sample originates from a study of beta chain features in type 1 diabetes. Study results and caveats: The study notes PCR might favor shorter templates equally in patients and controls. For TCRB rearrangement, an influence of HLA type remained unresolved here. TCRB CDR3s from Type 1 diabetes patients were moderately but significantly shorter in all four CD4+ subsets.

The chain recombines TRBV5-1 with TRBJ1-2; 7 bases are shared with TRBD1. The receptor was isolated from a man younger than 30 with type 1 diabetes. Sequencing was performed on naive CD4+ T cells from blood. The CDR3 region has the DNA TGCGCCAGCAGCCCTACAGGGGACTATGGCTACACCTTC. It codes for CASSPTGDYGYTF. The complete variable domain, with remaining parts taken from reference TRBV5-1 and TRBJ1-2, reads KAGVTQTPRYLIKTRGQQVTLSCSPISGHRSVSWYQQTPGQGLQFLFEYFSETQRNKGNFPGRFSGRQFSNSRSEMNVSTLELGDSALYLCASSPTGDYGYTFGSGTRLTVV.